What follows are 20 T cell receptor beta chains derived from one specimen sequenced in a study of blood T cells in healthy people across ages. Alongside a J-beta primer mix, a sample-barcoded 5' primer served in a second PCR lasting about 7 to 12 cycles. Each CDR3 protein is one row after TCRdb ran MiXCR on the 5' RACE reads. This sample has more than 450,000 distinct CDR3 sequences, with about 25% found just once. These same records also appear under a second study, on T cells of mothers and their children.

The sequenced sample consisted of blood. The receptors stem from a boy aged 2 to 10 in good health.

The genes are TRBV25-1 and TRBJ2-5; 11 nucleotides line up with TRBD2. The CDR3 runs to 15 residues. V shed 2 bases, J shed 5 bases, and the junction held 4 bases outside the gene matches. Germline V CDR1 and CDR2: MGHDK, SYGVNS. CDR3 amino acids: CASSEGLAGGETQYF. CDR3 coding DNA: TGTGCCAGCAGTGAAGGCCTAGCGGGAGGTGAGACCCAGTACTTC.

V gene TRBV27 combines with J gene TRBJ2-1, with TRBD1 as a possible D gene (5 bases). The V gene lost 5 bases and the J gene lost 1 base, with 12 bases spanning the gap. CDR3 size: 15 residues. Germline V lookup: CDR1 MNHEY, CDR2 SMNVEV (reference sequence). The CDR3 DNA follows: TGTGCCAGCAGTCCACGACAGAATTCCTACAATGAGCAGTTCTTC. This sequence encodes CASSPRQNSYNEQFF.

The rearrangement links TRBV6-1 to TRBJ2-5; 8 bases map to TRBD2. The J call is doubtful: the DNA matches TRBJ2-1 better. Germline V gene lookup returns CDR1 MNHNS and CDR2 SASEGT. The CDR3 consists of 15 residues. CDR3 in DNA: TGTGCCAGCAGTGCGATAGGACTAGCTTCTGATGAGCAGTTCTTC. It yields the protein CASSAIGLASDEQFF.

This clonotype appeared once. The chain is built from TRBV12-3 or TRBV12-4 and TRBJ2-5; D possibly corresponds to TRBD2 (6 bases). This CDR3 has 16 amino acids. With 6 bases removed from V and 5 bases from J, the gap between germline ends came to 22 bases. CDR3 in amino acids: CASSPRVGGAGETQYF. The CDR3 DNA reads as TGTGCCAGCAGCCCTCGGGTCGGAGGGGCTGGTGAGACCCAGTACTTC.

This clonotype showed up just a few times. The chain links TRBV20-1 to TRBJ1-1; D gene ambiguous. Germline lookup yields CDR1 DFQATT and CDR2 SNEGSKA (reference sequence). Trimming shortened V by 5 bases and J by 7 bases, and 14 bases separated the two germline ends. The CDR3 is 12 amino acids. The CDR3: CSAGQSLREAFF. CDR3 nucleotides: TGCAGTGCTGGGCAGAGCCTCCGTGAAGCTTTCTTT.

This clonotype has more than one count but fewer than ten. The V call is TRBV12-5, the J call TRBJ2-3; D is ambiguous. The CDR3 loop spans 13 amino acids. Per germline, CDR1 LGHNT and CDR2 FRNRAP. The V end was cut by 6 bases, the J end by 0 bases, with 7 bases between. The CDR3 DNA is TGTGCTAGTGGCGCAGCTAGCACAGATACGCAGTATTTT. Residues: CASGAASTDTQYF.

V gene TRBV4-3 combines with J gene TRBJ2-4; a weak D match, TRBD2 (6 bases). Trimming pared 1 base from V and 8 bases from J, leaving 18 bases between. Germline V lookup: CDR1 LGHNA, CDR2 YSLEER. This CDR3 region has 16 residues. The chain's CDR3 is CASSQVLGGRGDIQYF. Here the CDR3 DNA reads TGCGCCAGCAGCCAAGTCCTTGGCGGGCGGGGCGACATTCAGTACTTC.

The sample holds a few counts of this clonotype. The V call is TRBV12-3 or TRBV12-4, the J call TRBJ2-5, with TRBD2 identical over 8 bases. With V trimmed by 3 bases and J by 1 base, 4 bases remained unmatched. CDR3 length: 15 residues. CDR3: CASSFWSGSQETQYF. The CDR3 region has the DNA TGTGCCAGCAGTTTCTGGAGCGGGAGCCAAGAGACCCAGTACTTC.

In DNA, the CDR3 is TGCAGTGGGGCGGCGGTGAACTATGGCTACACCTTC. Translation: CSGAAVNYGYTF. The rearrangement joins TRBV20-1 to TRBJ1-2; no definite D call. V was clipped by 7 bases and J by 2 bases, with 11 bases between them. Per the germline V gene, CDR1 is DFQATT and CDR2 is SNEGSKA (reference sequence). The CDR3 covers 12 residues.

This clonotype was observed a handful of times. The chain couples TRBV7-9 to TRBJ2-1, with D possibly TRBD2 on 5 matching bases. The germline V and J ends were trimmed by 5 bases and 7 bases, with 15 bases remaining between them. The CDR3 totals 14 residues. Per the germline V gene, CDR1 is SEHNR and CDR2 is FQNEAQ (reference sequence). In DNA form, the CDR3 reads TGTGCCAGCAGCCCAGAACGGGAAGATAATGAGCAGTTCTTC. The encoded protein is CASSPEREDNEQFF.

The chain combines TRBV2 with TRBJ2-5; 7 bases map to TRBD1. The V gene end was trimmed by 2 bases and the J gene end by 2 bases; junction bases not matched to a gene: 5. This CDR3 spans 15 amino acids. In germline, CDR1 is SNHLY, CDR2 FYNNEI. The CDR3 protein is CASSERGQPQETQYF. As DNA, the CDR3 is TGTGCCAGCAGTGAAAGGGGACAGCCACAAGAGACCCAGTACTTC.

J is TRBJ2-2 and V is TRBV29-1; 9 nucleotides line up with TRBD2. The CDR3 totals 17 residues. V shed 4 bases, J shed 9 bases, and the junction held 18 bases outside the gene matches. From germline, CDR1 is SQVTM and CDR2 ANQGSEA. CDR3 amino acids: CSVAIGAGGPYSRELFF. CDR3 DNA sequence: TGCAGCGTTGCCATAGGGGCGGGAGGGCCATATTCTCGGGAGCTGTTTTTT.

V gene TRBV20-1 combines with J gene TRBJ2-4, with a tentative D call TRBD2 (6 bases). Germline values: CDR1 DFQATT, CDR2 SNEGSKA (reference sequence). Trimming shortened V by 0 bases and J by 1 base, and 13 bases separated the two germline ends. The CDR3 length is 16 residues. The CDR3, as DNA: TGCAGTGCTAGAGATAGTAACGCGGGGGCCAAAAACATTCAGTACTTC. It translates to CSARDSNAGAKNIQYF.

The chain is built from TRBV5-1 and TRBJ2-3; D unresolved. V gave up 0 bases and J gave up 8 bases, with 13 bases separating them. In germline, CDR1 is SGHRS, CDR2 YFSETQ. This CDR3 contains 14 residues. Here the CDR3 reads CASSLGDAGRTQYF. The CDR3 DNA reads TGCGCCAGCAGCTTGGGAGATGCCGGGCGTACGCAGTATTTT.

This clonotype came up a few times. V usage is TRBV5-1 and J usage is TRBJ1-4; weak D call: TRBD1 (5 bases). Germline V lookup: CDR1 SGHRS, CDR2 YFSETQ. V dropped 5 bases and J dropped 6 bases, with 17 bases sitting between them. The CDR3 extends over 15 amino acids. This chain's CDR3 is CASRGSGQTYEKLFF. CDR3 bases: TGCGCCAGCAGGGGTTCGGGGCAGACCTATGAAAAACTGTTTTTT.

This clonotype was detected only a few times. CDR3 loop: CASSWSGDSYEQYF. The CDR3 bases are TGTGCCAGCAGCTGGTCGGGGGACTCCTACGAGCAGTACTTC. The chain carries TRBV7-9 and TRBJ2-5, with D possibly being TRBD2 (6 bases). The J call may be wrong; the DNA end is better matched by TRBJ2-7. Germline-derived CDR1 and CDR2 are SEHNR and FQNEAQ (reference sequence). There are 14 residues in the CDR3.

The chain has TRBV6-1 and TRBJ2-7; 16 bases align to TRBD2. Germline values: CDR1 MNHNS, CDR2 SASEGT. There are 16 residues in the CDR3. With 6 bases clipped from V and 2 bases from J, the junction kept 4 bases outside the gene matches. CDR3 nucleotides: TGTGCCAGCAGCTGGGGACTAGCGGGAGGGCCCTACGAGCAGTACTTC. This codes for CASSWGLAGGPYEQYF.

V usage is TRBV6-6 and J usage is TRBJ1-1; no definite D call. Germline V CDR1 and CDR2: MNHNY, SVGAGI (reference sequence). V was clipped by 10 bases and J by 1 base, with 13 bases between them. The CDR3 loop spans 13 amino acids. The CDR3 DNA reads TGTGCCACCCGGATTTGGGGGAACACTGAAGCTTTCTTT. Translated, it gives CATRIWGNTEAFF.

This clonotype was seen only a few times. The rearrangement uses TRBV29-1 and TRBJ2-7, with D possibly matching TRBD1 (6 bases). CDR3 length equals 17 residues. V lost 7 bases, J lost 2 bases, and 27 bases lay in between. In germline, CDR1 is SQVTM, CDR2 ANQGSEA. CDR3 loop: CSASTRPTGTLTYEQYF. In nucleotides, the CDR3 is TGCAGCGCCAGTACGCGTCCTACCGGGACACTGACCTACGAGCAGTACTTC.

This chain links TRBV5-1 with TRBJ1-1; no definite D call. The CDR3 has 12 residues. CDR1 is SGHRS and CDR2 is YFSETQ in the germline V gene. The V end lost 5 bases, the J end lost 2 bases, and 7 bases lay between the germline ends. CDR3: CASRDLNTEAFF. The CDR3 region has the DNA TGCGCCAGCAGGGACTTAAACACTGAAGCTTTCTTT. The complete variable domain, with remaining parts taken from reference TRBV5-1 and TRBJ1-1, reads KAGVTQTPRYLIKTRGQQVTLSCSPISGHRSVSWYQQTPGQGLQFLFEYFSETQRNKGNFPGRFSGRQFSNSRSEMNVSTLELGDSALYLCASRDLNTEAFFGQGTRLTVV.